The present T cell receptor (beta chain) was sequenced within a study of CD8 T cells in acute hepatitis C reinfection. Unmatched junction bases numbered 6, after V lost 3 bases and J lost 4 bases. Germline CDR1 is LNHDA and CDR2 is SQIVND (reference sequence). The CDR3 contains 15 residues. The time point was: naive CD8 control sorted from an acute-time-point sample. Profiled with immunoSEQ multiplex PCR; TCRdb holds only in-frame clones, not every one. The sample records around 34,000 clones, just under 90% being singletons. The TCR was taken from a man aged 30 to 39 with chronic hepatitis C. The chain is built from TRBV19 and TRBJ2-7, with TRBD2 identical over 10 bases. Sequencing was performed on naive CD8+ T cells from PBMCs. The CDR3 sequence is CASSMASGSVYEQYF. The CDR3 DNA reads as TGTGCCAGTAGTATGGCTAGCGGGAGTGTATACGAGCAGTACTTC.